Listed below are T cell receptor beta chains from one sample, sequenced in a study of blood T cell repertoires in COVID-19. Produced via immunoSEQ multiplex PCR; TCRdb's table is partial and in-frame only. Found here are about 260,000 clones, 75% to 90% of them singletons; the top ten hold 10%. The sample taken for sequencing was peripheral blood. These receptors were collected from a woman in her seventies with COVID-19, enrolled during active disease. Each CDR3 is given with its conserved first and last residue. A D gene is named only where the DNA matches it firmly. Where a row states a size, it is once, few, many or the class of an expanded clone; other rows omit it.

>TRBV28|TRBD1|TRBJ1-1|.
CASSIADRVTEAFF
TGTGCCAGCAGTATAGCCGACAGGGTCACTGAAGCTTTCTTT
>TRBV28|.|TRBJ1-5|.
CASSPGPRSGQPQHF
TGTGCCAGCAGCCCAGGGCCAAGGTCTGGTCAGCCCCAGCATTTT
>TRBV18|TRBD1|TRBJ1-5|.
CASSPGTGEGQPQHF
TGTGCCAGCTCACCCGGGACAGGGGAAGGTCAGCCCCAGCATTTT
>TRBV3-1/TRBV3-2|.|TRBJ1-4|.
CASTSADDSGEKLFF
TGTGCCAGCACCAGTGCGGATGATAGTGGTGAAAAACTGTTTTTT
>TRBV9|TRBD2|TRBJ2-3|once
CASSVGRGRATDTQYF
TGTGCCAGCAGCGTAGGTCGCGGGAGGGCCACAGATACGCAGTATTTT
>TRBV6-5|TRBD1|TRBJ1-2|.
CASRQGQGSYYGYTF
TGTGCCAGCAGACAAGGACAGGGCTCTTACTATGGCTACACCTTC
>TRBV19|.|TRBJ1-6|.
CASSMLERNSPLHF
TGTGCCAGTAGTATGTTGGAGAGGAATTCACCCCTCCACTTT
>TRBV4-2|TRBD1|TRBJ2-5|.
CASSQVVTGVEKTQYF
TGTGCCAGCAGCCAAGTTGTGACAGGGGTGGAGAAGACCCAGTACTTC
>TRBV24-1|.|TRBJ1-1|.
CATMEGDGGGTEAFF
TGTGCCACCATGGAGGGTGATGGGGGAGGCACTGAAGCTTTCTTT
>TRBV6-1|TRBD2|TRBJ2-3|once
CASSEAGGPGDTQYF
TGTGCCAGCAGTGAAGCGGGAGGGCCGGGGGATACGCAGTATTTT
>TRBV4-2|TRBD1|TRBJ1-1|.
CASSQAMTGRSEAFF
TGTGCCAGCAGCCAAGCAATGACAGGGAGATCTGAAGCTTTCTTT
>TRBV19|TRBD1|TRBJ2-6|.
CASSIEYRGRSGANVLTF
TGTGCCAGTAGTATAGAATACAGGGGGCGGTCTGGGGCCAACGTCCTGACTTTC
>TRBV15|.|TRBJ2-1|.
CATSSWKRAGYNEQFF
TGTGCCACCAGCAGCTGGAAGCGGGCGGGATACAATGAGCAGTTCTTC
>TRBV5-1|TRBD2|TRBJ2-3|.
CASSLGLAEDTQYF
TGCGCCAGCAGCTTAGGACTAGCGGAAGATACGCAGTATTTT
>TRBV29-1|TRBD2|TRBJ2-3|.
CSVASAGNADTQYF
TGCAGCGTTGCGTCAGCGGGGAACGCGGATACGCAGTATTTT
>TRBV25-1|.|TRBJ2-7|.
CASSEQGRYEQYF
TGTGCCAGCAGTGAACAGGGTCGGTACGAGCAGTACTTC
>TRBV2|.|TRBJ1-5|.
CASSLSPRSNQPQHF
TGTGCCAGCAGCCTAAGCCCCCGGTCCAATCAGCCCCAGCATTTT
>TRBV5-5|.|TRBJ1-4|.
CASGLQSTNEKLFF
TGTGCCAGCGGGTTACAGTCAACTAATGAAAAACTGTTTTTT
>TRBV5-8|TRBD1|TRBJ2-3|.
CASSLPDRGGTDTQYF
TGTGCCAGCAGCTTGCCCGACAGGGGAGGAACAGATACGCAGTATTTT
>TRBV18|.|TRBJ1-5|.
CASSLRSGGGNQPQHF
TGTGCCAGCTCACTGCGATCGGGAGGTGGCAATCAGCCCCAGCATTTT
>TRBV27|TRBD1|TRBJ2-2|.
CASSLSIGQATGELFF
TGTGCCAGCAGTTTATCCATCGGACAGGCCACCGGGGAGCTGTTTTTT
>TRBV30|.|TRBJ1-5|.
CAWSIPSGGAGNQPQHF
TGTGCCTGGAGTATCCCAAGCGGGGGGGCGGGCAATCAGCCCCAGCATTTT
>TRBV6-6|TRBD1|TRBJ1-5|.
CASSETGGLQPQHF
TGTGCCAGCAGCGAGACAGGGGGCCTTCAGCCCCAGCATTTT
>TRBV4-1|.|TRBJ2-7|.
CASSPGQIYEQYF
TGCGCCAGCAGCCCCGGACAGATCTACGAGCAGTACTTC
>TRBV9|.|TRBJ2-3|.
CASSVAGSTDTQYF
TGTGCCAGCAGCGTTGCGGGAAGCACAGATACGCAGTATTTT
>TRBV14|.|TRBJ2-2|.
CASSQVRASTGELFF
TGTGCCAGCAGCCAAGTCAGGGCGAGCACCGGGGAGCTGTTTTTT
>TRBV30|.|TRBJ1-2|.
CASSEGLNYGYTF
TGTGCCTCTAGTGAGGGCCTAAACTATGGCTACACCTTC
>TRBV12-3/TRBV12-4|.|TRBJ1-5|once
CASSPGGDQPQHF
TGTGCCAGCAGCCCTGGGGGGGATCAGCCCCAGCATTTT
>TRBV5-6|TRBD1|TRBJ1-1|.
CASSSLTNRGSTEAFF
TGTGCCAGCAGCTCGCTGACAAACAGGGGCTCCACTGAAGCTTTCTTT
>TRBV20-1|.|TRBJ2-7|.
CSAFRYEQYF
TGCAGTGCTTTCCGCTACGAGCAGTACTTC
>TRBV6-2/TRBV6-3|TRBD1|TRBJ2-7|.
CASSYSTGIGSYEQYF
TGTGCCAGCAGTTACTCGACAGGGATAGGTTCCTACGAGCAGTACTTC
>TRBV15|TRBD2|TRBJ2-7|.
CATTPMPGKGGIEQYF
TGTGCCACCACTCCCATGCCGGGAAAGGGAGGGATCGAGCAGTACTTC
>TRBV11-2|.|TRBJ1-4|.
CASSLRNGNEKLFF
TGTGCCAGCAGCCTTCGAAACGGTAATGAAAAACTGTTTTTT
>TRBV5-1|TRBD1|TRBJ1-5|.
CASSEQGGHQPQHF
TGCGCCAGCAGCGAACAGGGGGGCCATCAGCCCCAGCATTTT
>TRBV28|.|TRBJ2-1|.
CASSGASIRTEQFF
TGTGCCAGCAGTGGGGCCTCGATTAGGACTGAGCAGTTCTTC
>TRBV15|.|TRBJ2-2|large
CATGAQGNTGELFF
TGTGCCACCGGGGCACAGGGTAACACCGGGGAGCTGTTTTTT